This TCR beta chain was recovered during a study of shared clonotypes between healthy human individuals. This CDR3 contains 16 residues. The J segment lost 4 bases and the V segment lost 4 bases, leaving 12 bases of the junction unmatched. The germline V gene encodes CDR1 SGHRS and CDR2 YFSETQ. Produced via immunoSEQ multiplex PCR; TCRdb's table is partial and in-frame only. The sample consists of 2,500,000 or so clones, approximately 93% of them appearing once. This chain uses TRBV5-1 with TRBJ1-2, with TRBD1 matching 8 bases. The sequenced sample consisted of naive CD4+ T cells from PBMCs. As for subset: CD45RA+ positively selected. The clonotype comes from a man aged 18 to 29 in good health. Some clones in this sample may be carry-over from other donors' samples. This chain's CDR3 is CASSPGTGDNSYGYTF. CDR3 coding DNA: TGCGCCAGCAGCCCAGGGACAGGCGACAATTCCTATGGCTACACCTTC.